Below are 18 T cell receptor beta chains sequenced from a single sample in a study of shared clonotypes between healthy human individuals. Generated by immunoSEQ multiplex PCR, the TCRdb table keeps only in-frame clones and is missing some. The sample includes about 1.5 million clones, approximately 98% of them seen just once. Sequenced sample: naive CD4+ T cells sorted from blood. Subset: CD45RA+ positively selected. The receptor source for this set is a man in his thirties or forties in good health.

A note on this clone: The same CDR3 arises from other DNA sequences in this sample as well. The V call is TRBV9, the J call TRBJ2-3; D gene ambiguous. The CDR3 loop spans 14 amino acids. Germline V gene sequence: CDR1 SGDLS, CDR2 YYNGEE. Between the trimmed V and J ends, which lost 0 bases and 0 bases, there was a span of 5 bases. The CDR3: CASSVGISTDTQYF. Here the CDR3 DNA reads TGTGCCAGCAGCGTAGGCATAAGCACAGATACGCAGTATTTT.

The chain couples TRBV30 to TRBJ1-2; D is unclear. Trimming pared 0 bases from V and 9 bases from J, leaving 14 bases between. From germline, CDR1 is GTSNPN and CDR2 SVGIG (reference sequence). CDR3 length: 13 amino acids. CDR3 loop: CAWSVLGLGSYTF. The CDR3 DNA follows: TGTGCCTGGAGTGTACTGGGGTTGGGTAGCTACACCTTC.

The chain links TRBV18 to TRBJ1-2; possible D gene TRBD1, 6 bases. The V gene's germline CDR1 is KGHSH and CDR2 LQKENI. Trimming took off 3 bases at V and 6 bases at J, with 17 bases between the two ends. The length of the CDR3 is 15 residues. Here the CDR3 DNA reads TGTGCCAGCTCACCTTTTTCGGCAGGGGCTGATGGCTACACCTTC. This translates into CASSPFSAGADGYTF.

The chain couples TRBV6-5 to TRBJ2-7; D may match TRBD1 or TRBD2 (5 bases each). Germline lookup yields CDR1 MNHEY and CDR2 SVGAGI. Trimming took off 5 bases at V and 1 base at J, with 12 bases between the two ends. The CDR3 has 14 amino acids. CDR3 protein: CASSTGTYSYEQYF. The CDR3 DNA reads TGTGCCAGCAGTACCGGGACCTATTCCTACGAGCAGTACTTC.

This clone was picked up one time. The V and J genes are TRBV18 and TRBJ1-5, with 9 bases fitting TRBD1. The germline V gene has CDR1 KGHSH and CDR2 LQKENI. V trimming: 8 bases; J trimming: 4 bases; junction bases outside the gene matches: 3. The CDR3 has 13 residues. As DNA, the CDR3 is TGTGCCAGCCGGACAGGGGAGAATCAGCCCCAGCATTTT. Translating it yields CASRTGENQPQHF.

The chain recombines TRBV6-5 with TRBJ1-3; TRBD1 might be the D (5 bases). Trimming cost V 0 bases and J 1 base, with 10 bases left between them. The length of the CDR3 is 16 residues. Germline V CDR1 and CDR2: MNHEY, SVGAGI. In DNA form, the CDR3 reads TGTGCCAGCAGTTACTCTGGGGGGTCGTCTGGAAACACCATATATTTT. The encoded protein is CASSYSGGSSGNTIYF.

This chain uses TRBV20-1 with TRBJ2-1, with D unclear. With 1 base removed from V and 8 bases from J, the gap between germline ends came to 6 bases. The CDR3 covers 11 residues. Germline assignment: CDR1 DFQATT and CDR2 SNEGSKA (reference sequence). CDR3 loop: CSARADDEQFF. The CDR3 bases are TGCAGTGCTAGAGCGGATGATGAGCAGTTCTTC.

The CDR3 loop is CAWSTGMTPEQYF. CDR3 sequence (DNA): TGTGCCTGGAGTACAGGGATGACTCCCGAGCAGTACTTC. The gene calls are TRBV30 and TRBJ2-7; TRBD1 is a possible D gene (6 bases). Germline CDR1 GTSNPN, CDR2 SVGIG (reference sequence). The CDR3 extends over 13 amino acids. The V end was cut by 2 bases, the J end by 6 bases, with 14 bases between.

CDR3 loop: CASSRSLGAGANVLTF. CDR3 in DNA: TGCGCCAGCAGCCGATCTCTGGGGGCTGGGGCCAACGTCCTGACTTTC. This chain links TRBV4-3 with TRBJ2-6; D could derive from TRBD1 or TRBD2 (5 bases each). Germline-derived CDR1 and CDR2 are LGHNA and YSLEER. The CDR3 extends over 16 amino acids. V dropped 4 bases and J dropped 2 bases, with 12 bases sitting between them.

In its sample, this clone was seen once. The rearrangement joins TRBV5-1 to TRBJ2-3; 9 bases are a match to TRBD1. The CDR3 runs to 15 residues. V was clipped by 0 bases and J by 4 bases; unmatched bases: 3. Germline V lookup: CDR1 SGHRS, CDR2 YFSETQ. The CDR3, as DNA: TGCGCCAGCAGCTTGGAGACAGGGGGATCAGATACGCAGTATTTT. The encoded protein is CASSLETGGSDTQYF.

This chain connects TRBV30 to TRBJ2-7, with TRBD2 matching over 9 bases. Germline lookup yields CDR1 GTSNPN and CDR2 SVGIG (reference sequence). The V segment lost 5 bases and the J segment 4 bases; nucleotides outside the gene matches: 9. This CDR3 contains 14 residues. Here the CDR3 reads CAWDHSGSKYEQYF. In DNA, the CDR3 is TGTGCCTGGGACCATAGCGGGAGTAAATACGAGCAGTACTTC. Together with reference TRBV30 and TRBJ2-7, the CDR3 gives the full variable domain: SQTIHQWPATLVQPVGSPLSLECTVEGTSNPNLYWYRQAAGRGLQLLFYSVGIGQISSEVPQNLSASRPQDRQFILSSKKLLLSDSGFYLCAWDHSGSKYEQYFGPGTRLTVT.

The chain recombines TRBV20-1 with TRBJ1-4; unclear D gene. Germline values: CDR1 DFQATT, CDR2 SNEGSKA (reference sequence). The CDR3 is made up of 11 amino acids. Trimming removed 5 bases from V and 1 base from J, with 2 bases in between. The CDR3 bases are TGCAGTGCTCGAACTAATGAAAAACTGTTTTTT. Translation: CSARTNEKLFF.

The chain carries TRBV6-5 and TRBJ2-3; possibly TRBD2 for D (6 bases). The CDR3 length is 14 residues. V was pared by 2 bases and J by 4 bases, with 10 bases between. Germline V gives CDR1 MNHEY, CDR2 SVGAGI. CDR3 nucleotide sequence: TGTGCCAGCAGTTACGTAACGGGAGCAGATACGCAGTATTTT. It specifies CASSYVTGADTQYF.

The rearrangement uses TRBV5-4 and TRBJ1-4; a weak D match, TRBD1 (5 bases). The CDR3 consists of 12 residues. The germline V gene encodes CDR1 SGHNT and CDR2 YYREEE (reference sequence). V lost 7 bases and J 6 bases, leaving 10 bases between the germline ends. This CDR3 reads CASGRGDEKLFF. For the CDR3, the DNA is TGTGCCAGCGGGCGAGGGGATGAAAAACTGTTTTTT.

The V gene is TRBV25-1, the J gene TRBJ2-3, with 7 bases that match TRBD2. Germline V gene lookup returns CDR1 MGHDK and CDR2 SYGVNS. Germline trimming cut 1 base from V and 0 bases from J; bases unmatched to any gene: 4. The CDR3 is made up of 16 amino acids. This CDR3 reads CASSELAGSSTDTQYF. The DNA of the CDR3 is TGTGCCAGCAGTGAATTAGCGGGCTCTAGCACAGATACGCAGTATTTT.

The rearrangement uses TRBV9 and TRBJ2-5; the D gene is possibly TRBD2 (5 bases). The length of the CDR3 is 14 residues. The V gene lost 2 bases and the J gene lost 1 base, with 9 bases spanning the gap. CDR1 is SGDLS, CDR2 YYNGEE, per germline. In DNA form, the CDR3 reads TGTGCCAGCAGCGTCACCGGGATCCAAGAGACCCAGTACTTC. Encoded protein: CASSVTGIQETQYF. Drawing the rest from reference TRBV9 and TRBJ2-5, the complete variable domain is DSGVTQTPKHLITATGQRVTLRCSPRSGDLSVYWYQQSLDQGLQFLIQYYNGEERAKGNILERFSAQQFPDLHSELNLSSLELGDSALYFCASSVTGIQETQYFGPGTRLLVL.

This clone is a singleton in its sample. This rearrangement joins TRBV5-5 to TRBJ2-5; D assignment may be TRBD1 or TRBD2 (5 bases each). The germline V gene has CDR1 SGHKS and CDR2 YYEKEE (reference sequence). The CDR3 length is 13 residues. The V gene lost 4 bases and the J gene lost 8 bases, with 15 bases spanning the gap. CDR3 protein: CASSTGTSETQYF. DNA of the CDR3: TGTGCCAGCAGCACCGGGACCTCCGAAACCCAGTACTTC.

The chain couples TRBV27 to TRBJ1-3, with no clear D. V shed 3 bases and J shed 8 bases, with 11 bases lying between them. From germline, CDR1 is MNHEY and CDR2 SMNVEV (reference sequence). CDR3 length equals 13 residues. CDR3 residues: CASSFHQGYTIYF. The CDR3, as DNA: TGTGCCAGCAGTTTTCACCAAGGGTACACCATATATTTT.